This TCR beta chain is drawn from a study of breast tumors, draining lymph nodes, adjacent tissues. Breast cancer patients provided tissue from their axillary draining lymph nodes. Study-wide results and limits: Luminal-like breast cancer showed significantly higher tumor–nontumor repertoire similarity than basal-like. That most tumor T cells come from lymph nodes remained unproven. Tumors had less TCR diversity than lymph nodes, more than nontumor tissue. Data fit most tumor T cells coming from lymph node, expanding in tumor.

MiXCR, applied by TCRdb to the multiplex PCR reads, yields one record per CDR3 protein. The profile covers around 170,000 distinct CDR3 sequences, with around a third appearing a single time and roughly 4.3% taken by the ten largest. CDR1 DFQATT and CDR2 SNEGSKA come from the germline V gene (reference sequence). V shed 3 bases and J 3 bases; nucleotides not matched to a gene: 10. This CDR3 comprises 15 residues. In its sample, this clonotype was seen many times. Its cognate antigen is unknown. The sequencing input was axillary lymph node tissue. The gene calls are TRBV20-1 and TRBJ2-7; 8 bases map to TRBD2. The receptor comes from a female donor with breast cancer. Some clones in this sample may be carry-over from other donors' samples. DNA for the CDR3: TGCAGTGCTAGCTCCCGGGAGGGTAGTGACTACGAGCAGTACTTC. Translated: CSASSREGSDYEQYF.